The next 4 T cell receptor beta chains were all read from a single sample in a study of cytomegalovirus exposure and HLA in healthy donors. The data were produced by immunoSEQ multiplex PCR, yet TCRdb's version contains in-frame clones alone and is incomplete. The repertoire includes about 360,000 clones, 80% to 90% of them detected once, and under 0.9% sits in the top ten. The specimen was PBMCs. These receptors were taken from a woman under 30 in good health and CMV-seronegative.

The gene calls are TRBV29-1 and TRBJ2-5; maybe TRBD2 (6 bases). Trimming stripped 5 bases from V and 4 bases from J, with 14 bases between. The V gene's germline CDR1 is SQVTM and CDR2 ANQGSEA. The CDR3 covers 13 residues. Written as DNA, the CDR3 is TGCAGCGTTAGGCGGGCGGGGACAGAGACCCAGTACTTC. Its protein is CSVRRAGTETQYF.

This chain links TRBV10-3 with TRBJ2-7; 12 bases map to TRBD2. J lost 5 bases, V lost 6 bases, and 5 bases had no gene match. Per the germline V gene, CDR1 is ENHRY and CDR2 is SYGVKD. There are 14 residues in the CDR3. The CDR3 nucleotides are TGTGCCATCAGCCTAGCGGGAGGGCCGCACGAGCAGTACTTC. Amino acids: CAISLAGGPHEQYF.

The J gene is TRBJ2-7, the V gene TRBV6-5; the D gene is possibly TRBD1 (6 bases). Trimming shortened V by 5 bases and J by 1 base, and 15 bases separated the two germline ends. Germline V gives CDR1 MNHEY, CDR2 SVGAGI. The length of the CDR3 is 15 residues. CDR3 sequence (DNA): TGTGCCAGCAGTCCGACGGATAGGGGGTCCTACGAGCAGTACTTC. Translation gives CASSPTDRGSYEQYF.

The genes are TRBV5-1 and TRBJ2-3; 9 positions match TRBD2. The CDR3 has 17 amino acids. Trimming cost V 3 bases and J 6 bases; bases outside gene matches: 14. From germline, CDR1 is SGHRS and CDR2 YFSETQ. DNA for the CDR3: TGCGCCAGCAGCTCGGGACTAGCCAATACCTTAACGGATACGCAGTATTTT. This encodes CASSSGLANTLTDTQYF.